This is a list of T cell receptor beta chains from one sample in a study of blood T cell repertoires in COVID-19. Method: immunoSEQ multiplex PCR; TCRdb's copy keeps in-frame clones and lacks some. The repertoire holds about 360,000 clones, with roughly 86% as singletons. The sequencing input was PBMCs or T cells enriched from blood (not recorded which). These receptors all stem from a man between 40 and 49 years old in a cohort exposed to, infected with or recovered from COVID-19 (not recorded which). CDR3s include the opening cysteine and the closing phenylalanine or tryptophan. The order of the fields is clone size, V gene, J gene, CDR3 protein. A clone size is listed for some rows: how often the clone was seen (once, few, many), or a class if it is expanded.

>NA|TRBV11-2|TRBJ1-4
CASSFLPATNEKLFF
>NA|TRBV6-5|TRBJ1-5
CASSQQAHQPQHF
>NA|TRBV24-1|TRBJ2-1
CATSDSQASYNEQFF
>NA|TRBV28|TRBJ1-2
CASRETGRAYGYTF
>NA|TRBV6-5|TRBJ2-5
CASSLTSDQETQYF
>NA|TRBV29-1|TRBJ1-2
CSVAPPLGGYTF
>NA|TRBV19|TRBJ1-5
CASSGWTGGPGGQPQHF
>NA|TRBV10-1|TRBJ2-7
CASGLAGGNEQYF
>NA|TRBV28|TRBJ1-5
CASTPGWDRGAPQHF
>NA|TRBV30|TRBJ2-1
CAWSSTSSYNEQFF
>few|TRBV4-1|TRBJ1-2
CASSQGRQSQGGGYTF
>NA|TRBV27|TRBJ1-1
CASSLSSARGADEAFF
>many|TRBV3-1/TRBV3-2|TRBJ1-3
CASSQGQLNTIYF
>few|TRBV10-3|TRBJ2-2
CAISGLAGNTGELFF
>NA|TRBV2|TRBJ2-5
CASTLGSTGQETQYF
>NA|TRBV6-5|TRBJ2-5
CASSYSRTQGTQYF
>NA|TRBV2|TRBJ2-3
CATTLAASTDTQYF
>NA|TRBV5-1|TRBJ1-2
CASSFTGVGYTF
>once|TRBV5-1|TRBJ2-1
CASSLLLAGGGEQFF
>NA|TRBV19|TRBJ1-1
CASSITGMNTEAFF
>NA|TRBV2|TRBJ1-3
CASTDFSGNTIYF
>NA|TRBV13|TRBJ2-7
CASSQGLGYEQYF
>NA|TRBV3-1/TRBV3-2|TRBJ2-1
CASSQRYNEQFF
>NA|TRBV10-3|TRBJ2-2
CAISSTGTGGNTGELFF
>NA|TRBV7-6|TRBJ1-6
CASSPTGQNSPLHF
>NA|TRBV7-2|TRBJ1-1
CASSITRNTEAFF
>NA|TRBV5-1|TRBJ2-1
CASSLGGGSRNYNEQFF
>NA|TRBV7-2|TRBJ2-3
CASSLPSGRRADTQYF
>NA|TRBV28|TRBJ2-5
CASSLAVGGRAAETQYF
>NA|TRBV6-4|TRBJ2-7
CASSESGGSEQYF
>NA|TRBV25-1|TRBJ2-7
CASSGGKGQGSYEQYF
>NA|TRBV7-2|TRBJ1-2
CASSLTGGGYTF
>NA|TRBV28|TRBJ2-1
CASRGGGGRAMDEQFF
>NA|TRBV29-1|TRBJ1-1
CSVAGVWNTEAFF